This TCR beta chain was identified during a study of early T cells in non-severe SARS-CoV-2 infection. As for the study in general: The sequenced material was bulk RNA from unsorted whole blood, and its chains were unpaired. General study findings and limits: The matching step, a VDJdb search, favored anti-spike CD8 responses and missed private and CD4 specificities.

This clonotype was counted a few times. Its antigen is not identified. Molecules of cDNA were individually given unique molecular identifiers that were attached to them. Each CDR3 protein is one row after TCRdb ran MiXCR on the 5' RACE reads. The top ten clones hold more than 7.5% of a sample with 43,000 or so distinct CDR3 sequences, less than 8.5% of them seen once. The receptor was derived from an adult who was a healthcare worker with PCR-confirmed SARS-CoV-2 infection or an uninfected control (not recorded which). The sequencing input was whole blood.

The CDR3: CASSLDRWNTEAFF. The CDR3 nucleotides are TGTGCCAGCAGCTTAGACAGATGGAACACTGAAGCTTTCTTT. The V call is TRBV7-2, the J call TRBJ1-1; D remains ambiguous. V dropped 1 base and J dropped 1 base, with 7 bases sitting between them. CDR3 length equals 14 residues. The germline V gene has CDR1 SGHTA and CDR2 FQGNSA.